The T cell receptor beta chain under discussion was sequenced for a study of blood T cells in healthy people across ages. The second PCR ran 7 to 11 cycles with a sample-barcoded 5' primer and J-beta primers. Each CDR3 protein is one row after TCRdb ran MiXCR on the 5' RACE reads. The data show fewer than 2,000,000 distinct CDR3 sequences, with about two fifths seen just once and roughly 24% held by the top ten. This receptor was taken from a human donor in good health. The sample comprised blood.

The CDR3 spells CASRSRDSPYGYTF. DNA for the CDR3: TGTGCCAGCAGGTCCCGGGACAGCCCGTATGGCTACACCTTC. V and J are TRBV7-2 and TRBJ1-2, with TRBD1 matching over 7 bases. V lost 6 bases to trimming and J lost 5 bases; unmatched junction nucleotides: 9. This CDR3 comprises 14 residues. The germline CDR1 and CDR2 sequences are SGHTA and FQGNSA. Full variable domain (outside the CDR3, taken from reference TRBV7-2 and TRBJ1-2): GAGVSQSPSNKVTEKGKDVELRCDPISGHTALYWYRQSLGQGLEFLIYFQGNSAPDKSGLPSDRFSAERTGGSVSTLTIQRTQQEDSAVYLCASRSRDSPYGYTFGSGTRLTVV.